The 20 T cell receptor beta chains below all came from one sample that was sequenced in a study of T-cell memory formation after mild COVID-19. TCRdb passed the 5' RACE reads through MiXCR, listing each CDR3 protein once. The repertoire has roughly 130,000 distinct CDR3 sequences, roughly 15% of them found once; the top ten carry around 13%. Sequencing was done on a sample of PBMCs or a T cell subset sorted from them (not recorded which). Source of these receptors: an adult woman who had mild COVID-19 (a few samples of this study predate the infection). Cell type and time point are not known.

This clonotype appeared a few times. The CDR3 region has the DNA TGCGCCAGCAGCCAAGGGACTCCTTCAAACTCCTACGAGCAGTACTTC. This encodes CASSQGTPSNSYEQYF. This sequence joins TRBV4-1 and TRBJ2-7, with D possibly being TRBD2 (5 bases). The CDR3 length is 16 residues. V was trimmed by 1 base and J by 0 bases, leaving 13 bases between them. In germline, CDR1 is MGHRA, CDR2 YSYEKL.

V gene TRBV7-9 combines with J gene TRBJ1-1; D gene ambiguous. V lost 4 bases, J lost 1 base, and 7 bases lay in between. The CDR3 is 13 amino acids. Germline V lookup: CDR1 SEHNR, CDR2 FQNEAQ (reference sequence). The CDR3, as DNA: TGTGCCAGCAGCTATACTACGAACACTGAAGCTTTCTTT. Amino acid sequence: CASSYTTNTEAFF.

The chain is built from TRBV20-1 and TRBJ1-6; perhaps TRBD1 as D (5 bases). Germline V gene sequence: CDR1 DFQATT, CDR2 SNEGSKA (reference sequence). V was pared by 5 bases and J by 9 bases, with 20 bases between. This CDR3 contains 15 residues. In nucleotides, the CDR3 is TGCAGTGCTCCACCGGGACCAATAAAGCGTTCACCCCTCCACTTT. Protein: CSAPPGPIKRSPLHF.

For this clonotype: At one boundary the junction diverges from the germline segment, which might be a read error. The rearrangement uses TRBV7-6 and TRBJ2-1; a weak D match, TRBD2 (5 bases). CDR1 is SGHVS and CDR2 is FNYEAQ in the germline V gene. CDR3 size: 14 residues. The CDR3 nucleotides read TGTGCCAGCAGCCTAGCAGCTTCAAGCGATGAGCAGTTCTTC. Its translation is CASSLAASSDEQFF.

The table lists this clonotype with a few counts. The chain has TRBV11-2 and TRBJ2-3; TRBD1 agrees at 8 bases. Germline V gene sequence: CDR1 SGHAT, CDR2 FQNNGV. With V trimmed by 5 bases and J by 3 bases, 7 bases remained unmatched. The CDR3 loop spans 15 amino acids. CDR3 protein: CASSAGTGLTDTQYF. In nucleotides, the CDR3 is TGTGCCAGCAGCGCCGGGACAGGTCTTACAGATACGCAGTATTTT.

In this sample, this clonotype turned up many times. The chain has TRBV24-1 and TRBJ2-1; 12 bases agree with TRBD2. From germline, CDR1 is KGHDR and CDR2 SFDVKD. V shed 2 bases and J 10 bases; nucleotides not matched to a gene: 11. This CDR3 has 17 residues. This chain's CDR3 is CATSDSSTSGRFREQFF. The CDR3 DNA reads as TGTGCCACCAGTGATTCGTCCACTAGCGGGAGGTTTAGGGAGCAGTTCTTC.

This rearrangement joins TRBV12-3 or TRBV12-4 to TRBJ2-2; D may be TRBD2 (5 bases). This CDR3 contains 16 residues. Trimming took off 1 base at V and 2 bases at J, with 11 bases between the two ends. The CDR3 protein is CASSLGENSNTGELFF. For the CDR3, the DNA is TGTGCCAGCAGTTTAGGGGAGAACAGTAACACCGGGGAGCTGTTTTTT.

The chain joins TRBV20-1 to TRBJ2-1; TRBD2 matches at 14 bases. In germline, CDR1 is DFQATT, CDR2 SNEGSKA (reference sequence). The CDR3 has 16 residues. The junction had 2 bases not matched to a gene; V was cut back by 4 bases and J by 0 bases. The CDR3 coding sequence is TGCAGTGCTACCGGGACTAGCGGGAGCTCCTACAATGAGCAGTTCTTC. Protein product: CSATGTSGSSYNEQFF.

The chain combines TRBV28 with TRBJ2-7, with 8 nucleotides matching TRBD2. J gave up 0 bases and V 7 bases, and 8 bases lay outside the gene matches. The CDR3 consists of 15 residues. Germline CDR1 and CDR2: MDHEN and SYDVKM. This CDR3 is CASNEPSGHSYEQYF. CDR3 nucleotide sequence: TGTGCCAGCAATGAACCTAGCGGGCACTCCTACGAGCAGTACTTC.

The chain has TRBV5-1 and TRBJ1-2; D may be TRBD1 (6 bases). The CDR3 length is 13 residues. CDR1 is SGHRS and CDR2 is YFSETQ in the germline V gene. Trimming took off 2 bases at V and 8 bases at J, with 13 bases between the two ends. The CDR3 nucleotides are TGCGCCAGCAGCTTATACAGGGCTCAGGGCTACACCTTC. Translation: CASSLYRAQGYTF.

In its sample, this clonotype was seen a few times. V gene TRBV24-1 combines with J gene TRBJ2-3; maybe TRBD2 (7 bases). The CDR3 sequence is 16 residues long. Germline V gives CDR1 KGHDR, CDR2 SFDVKD. The V end was cut by 4 bases, the J end by 5 bases, with 18 bases between. CDR3 loop: CATSDLVQGRGDTQYF. The CDR3 region has the DNA TGTGCCACCAGTGACTTGGTCCAGGGGAGGGGAGATACGCAGTATTTT.

This clonotype appeared a few times. This rearrangement joins TRBV18 to TRBJ2-1, with TRBD2 matching over 7 bases. CDR1 and CDR2 from the germline V gene are KGHSH and LQKENI. Losses at the gene ends were 2 bases for V and 4 bases for J; bases not matched to a gene: 8. This CDR3 region has 16 residues. The CDR3 reads CASSPVAGVTYNEQFF. The CDR3 nucleotides are TGTGCCAGCTCACCAGTTGCGGGGGTAACGTACAATGAGCAGTTCTTC.

This clonotype was counted a few times. The V call is TRBV7-9, the J call TRBJ1-1, with D possibly TRBD1 on 5 matching bases. The CDR3 is 14 residues long. The V gene lost 5 bases and the J gene lost 3 bases, with 13 bases spanning the gap. Germline CDR1 and CDR2: SEHNR and FQNEAQ (reference sequence). The CDR3 is CASSPGLGDTEAFF. CDR3 in DNA: TGTGCCAGCAGCCCAGGGCTGGGTGACACTGAAGCTTTCTTT. Using reference TRBV7-9 and TRBJ1-1 for the parts outside the CDR3, the full variable domain is DTGVSQNPRHKITKRGQNVTFRCDPISEHNRLYWYRQTLGQGPEFLTYFQNEAQLEKSRLLSDRFSAERPKGSFSTLEIQRTEQGDSAMYLCASSPGLGDTEAFFGQGTRLTVV.

The genes are TRBV4-1 and TRBJ2-7; D perhaps matches TRBD2 (5 bases). The CDR3 loop spans 15 amino acids. Deletions cut 5 bases from V and 0 bases from J, with 14 bases between. The germline CDR1 and CDR2 sequences are MGHRA and YSYEKL. DNA for the CDR3: TGCGCCAGCAGCTTGCGGACGGGGAGCTCCTACGAGCAGTACTTC. Protein: CASSLRTGSSYEQYF.

V gene TRBV6-6 combines with J gene TRBJ2-3, with TRBD2 matching over 13 bases. V lost 0 bases and J lost 4; bases outside the gene matches: 7. Germline CDR1 is MNHNY and CDR2 is SVGAGI (reference sequence). This CDR3 is built from 18 residues. Here the CDR3 DNA reads TGTGCCAGCAGTTACTCCCAACTAGCGGGGGGGCCGGCAGATACGCAGTATTTT. It specifies CASSYSQLAGGPADTQYF.

This clonotype has a handful of counts. The V call is TRBV14, the J call TRBJ1-1, with no clear D. CDR3 size: 13 residues. V was trimmed by 6 bases and J by 4 bases, leaving 12 bases between them. Germline V lookup: CDR1 SGHDN, CDR2 FVKESK. In DNA form, the CDR3 reads TGTGCCAGCAGATTAAGAATGGGCACTGAAGCTTTCTTT. It codes for CASRLRMGTEAFF.

The chain employs TRBV21-1 and TRBJ2-7; the D call of TRBD2 is as the table states it, not checked on the DNA. TRBV21-1 is a documented pseudogene. CDR3 length: 18 residues. The DNA of the CDR3 is TGTGCCAGCAGCAAAGCGCTTTTGAAGGGTCCCTTCTCCTACGAGCAGTACTTC. Its translation is CASSKALLKGPFSYEQYF.

In this sample, this clonotype turned up many times. The chain couples TRBV7-9 to TRBJ2-3; TRBD1 aligns across 7 bases. The V gene end was trimmed by 4 bases and the J gene end by 2 bases; junction bases not matched to a gene: 6. The CDR3 contains 15 residues. From germline, CDR1 is SEHNR and CDR2 FQNEAQ (reference sequence). The CDR3 loop reads CASSSTGPNTDTQYF. CDR3 DNA: TGTGCCAGCAGCTCGACAGGGCCAAACACAGATACGCAGTATTTT.

This clonotype was recorded a few times. For the CDR3, the DNA is TGTGCCTGGAGGATGGGGGGGTTGTACTATGGCTACACCTTC. Its translation: CAWRMGGLYYGYTF. The V and J genes are TRBV30 and TRBJ1-2; tentative D call: TRBD1 (5 bases). V was trimmed by 3 bases and J by 3 bases, leaving 14 bases between them. The germline gives CDR1 GTSNPN, CDR2 SVGIG (reference sequence). The CDR3 runs to 14 residues.

The gene calls are TRBV6-5 and TRBJ1-2, with TRBD1 identical over 8 bases. CDR3 length: 15 amino acids. Germline V gene lookup returns CDR1 MNHEY and CDR2 SVGAGI. The V segment lost 5 bases and the J segment 6 bases; nucleotides outside the gene matches: 11. The CDR3 reads CASSPRDRFPNGYTF. The CDR3 DNA reads TGTGCCAGCAGTCCCCGGGACAGGTTCCCTAATGGCTACACCTTC.